This paragraph reports one T cell receptor beta chain. Enrolled through a virtual design, the participants were between 18 and 89 years of age and came from some 26 US areas. Before being deemed recovered, Cohort 3 donors had two negative PCRs, clearance, or symptom resolution. The data derive from a study of blood T cell repertoires in COVID-19. At the level of the study: Acute-phase and convalescent COVID-19 samples originated in the United States, Italy and Spain.

Per the original methods: Scientists estimated how many nucleated cells there were by amplifying reference gene primers. Some clones are missing from TCRdb's copy, which holds only in-frame ones; the method was immunoSEQ multiplex PCR. V and J calls and clone size are given by that table; D and trimming were obtained from the DNA. The sample has approximately 240,000 clones; about 89% are singletons. The CDR3 is 20 amino acids. Germline-derived CDR1 and CDR2 are SNHLY and FYNNEI. The V and J ends lost 4 bases and 2 bases respectively, with 24 bases between them. What was sequenced was PBMCs or T cells enriched from blood (not recorded which). The chain employs TRBV2 and TRBJ2-6, with D possibly TRBD2 on 6 matching bases. This clonotype was obtained from a woman aged 18 to 35 who had recovered from COVID-19. Written as DNA, the CDR3 is TGTGCCAGCAGTGGGGGGACTTTCCGGGGAGTCCGGCCTGGGGCCAACGTCCTGACTTTC. This gives the protein CASSGGTFRGVRPGANVLTF.